A single T cell receptor (beta chain) is shown here with its context. These data originate in a study of tumor T cells in aggressive B-cell lymphoma. This CDR3 is 13 amino acids long. Trimming at V came to 5 bases and at J to 7 bases, leaving 5 bases not matched to a gene. CDR1 is KGHSH and CDR2 is LQKENI in the germline V gene. Data came from immunoSEQ multiplex PCR; TCRdb stores just in-frame clones and leaves some out. This repertoire shows some 4,200 clones, 75% to 95% found once; its top ten account for roughly 2.4%. The sequenced sample was tumor tissue. The chain combines TRBV18 with TRBJ1-5, with 7 bases that match TRBD1. This clonotype originated in an adult with diffuse large B cell lymphoma. The CDR3 loop is CASSTTGSQPQHF. In nucleotides, the CDR3 is TGTGCCAGCTCAACGACAGGGTCCCAGCCCCAGCATTTT.